This is a list of T cell receptor beta chains from one sample in a study of T cell repertoires in cytomegalovirus infection. No antigen has been assigned to these receptors. TCRdb reprocessed the reads with MiXCR, giving one entry per CDR3 protein. The sample shows about 570,000 distinct CDR3 sequences, about 39% of them seen only once. Material: cultured PBMCs, obtained from culture after CMV antigen stimulation. These receptors came from a human donor in good health (CMV status not recorded). Some clones in this sample may be carry-over from other donors' samples. The CDR3 runs from the conserved cysteine through the conserved F or W. A D gene is named only where the DNA matches it firmly. Not all rows give a size; the values are once, few, many and, for expanded clones, a class.

>TRBV19|23|few|TRBJ2-7|-
CASKAPGQGSEAPKRAYSNEQYF
TGTGCCAGTAAGGCCCCCGGGCAGGGCTCGGAAGCTCCCAAGCGGGCTTACTCCAACGAGCAGTACTTC
>TRBV7-6|17|-|TRBJ2-1|TRBD2
CASGSGRAWPHWGEQFF
TGTGCCAGCGGGAGCGGGAGGGCCTGGCCCCATTGGGGTGAGCAGTTCTTC
>TRBV5-3|17|-|TRBJ2-7|TRBD2
CASSPGGRGAISYEQYF
TGTGCCAGCAGCCCAGGTGGGCGGGGGGCCATCTCCTACGAGCAGTACTTC
>TRBV19|16|-|TRBJ2-2|-
CASSIRADSHTGELFF
TGTGCCAGTAGTATAAGGGCGGACAGCCACACCGGGGAGCTGTTTTTT
>TRBV18|12|-|TRBJ2-5|-
CASGHKGETQYF
TGTGCCAGCGGACACAAGGGAGAGACCCAGTACTTC
>TRBV7-2|13|few|TRBJ2-5|-
CASSYRDQETQYF
TGTGCCAGCAGTTACAGGGACCAAGAGACCCAGTACTTC
>TRBV7-2|14|few|TRBJ2-1|-
CASSPEGRDNEQFF
TGTGCCAGCAGCCCAGAAGGCAGGGACAATGAGCAGTTCTTC
>TRBV19|14|-|TRBJ1-1|-
CASSIRDINTEAFF
TGTGCCAGTAGTATCCGGGACATTAACACTGAAGCTTTCTTT
>TRBV7-7|15|few|TRBJ2-1|-
CASSLSRALDNEQFF
TGTGCCAGCAGCTTAAGCAGGGCACTTGACAATGAGCAGTTCTTC
>TRBV11-2|16|-|TRBJ2-7|-
CASSLVTGIRGYEQYF
TGTGCCAGCAGCTTAGTTACAGGGATAAGGGGTTACGAGCAGTACTTC
>TRBV6-8|16|-|TRBJ2-1|TRBD1
CASSSGQGAGYNEQFF
TGTGCCAGCAGTAGCGGACAGGGGGCTGGGTACAATGAGCAGTTCTTC
>TRBV3-1|17|-|TRBJ2-1|TRBD2
CASSPTLRAGGGDEQFF
TGTGCCAGCAGCCCCACCTTGCGAGCGGGAGGAGGGGATGAGCAGTTCTTC
>TRBV11-2|13|-|TRBJ2-7|-
CASSLFLGRQQYF
TGTGCCAGCAGCTTATTTTTGGGGCGTCAGCAGTACTTC
>TRBV19|16|-|TRBJ1-2|-
CASRGASTGDYYGYTF
TGTGCCAGTAGGGGGGCATCGACAGGCGATTACTATGGCTACACCTTC
>TRBV7-2|12|few|TRBJ2-2|-
CASSFRDGELFF
TGTGCCAGCAGTTTCAGGGACGGGGAGCTGTTTTTT
>TRBV7-6|13|many|TRBJ1-1|-
CASSILPGTEAFF
TGTGCCAGCAGCATCCTCCCGGGGACTGAAGCTTTCTTT
>TRBV5-1|17|few|TRBJ2-1|-
CASSLGYTGRSYNEQFF
TGCGCCAGCAGCTTGGGATATACGGGACGCTCCTACAATGAGCAGTTCTTC
>TRBV18|16|-|TRBJ1-4|-
CASSPPNTIGHEKLFF
TGTGCCAGCTCACCACCGAATACAATCGGGCATGAAAAACTGTTTTTT
>TRBV12-3/TRBV12-4|15|once|TRBJ2-5|-
CASKEGRGPQETQYF
TGTGCCAGCAAGGAGGGGAGGGGGCCCCAAGAGACCCAGTACTTC
>TRBV11-2|14|few|TRBJ2-2|-
CASSFSPTTGELFF
TGTGCCAGCAGCTTTAGTCCCACCACCGGGGAGCTGTTTTTT
>TRBV4-1|15|few|TRBJ2-7|TRBD1
CASSQGGQGAYEQYF
TGCGCCAGCAGCCAGGGGGGACAGGGGGCCTACGAGCAGTACTTC
>TRBV7-8|12|few|TRBJ2-7|-
CASSWAAYEQYF
TGTGCCAGCAGCTGGGCAGCCTACGAGCAGTACTTC
>TRBV20-1|14|few|TRBJ2-1|-
CSASGARPSNEQFF
TGCAGTGCTAGTGGGGCCCGACCATCTAATGAGCAGTTCTTC
>TRBV6-1|14|few|TRBJ2-7|TRBD1
CASSTGGLSYEQYF
TGTGCCAGCAGTACAGGGGGCCTCTCCTACGAGCAGTACTTC
>TRBV4-3|17|few|TRBJ2-2|TRBD2
CASSPGSGRASTGELFF
TGCGCCAGCAGCCCGGGTAGCGGGAGGGCCTCCACCGGGGAGCTGTTTTTT
>TRBV6-6|15|-|TRBJ2-7|-
CASSYAGASSYEQYF
TGTGCCAGCAGTTACGCCGGGGCTTCATCCTACGAGCAGTACTTC
>TRBV7-8|14|-|TRBJ2-7|-
CASSLSGTNYEQYF
TGTGCCAGCAGCTTATCAGGAACCAACTACGAGCAGTACTTC
>TRBV19|14|-|TRBJ2-3|-
CASSILSNPDTQYF
TGTGCCAGTAGTATATTGAGTAATCCCGATACGCAGTATTTT
>TRBV7-2|13|many|TRBJ2-3|-
CASSLGARDTQYF
TGTGCCAGCAGCTTAGGTGCTAGGGATACGCAGTATTTT
>TRBV5-1|15|few|TRBJ1-2|-
CASSLAGSVTYGYTF
TGCGCCAGCAGCTTAGCCGGGTCGGTGACCTATGGCTACACCTTC
>TRBV2|14|-|TRBJ1-5|-
CASSGGREDQPQHF
TGTGCCAGCAGTGGTGGCAGAGAGGATCAGCCCCAGCATTTT
>TRBV4-3|15|-|TRBJ1-2|TRBD1
CASSQVWGRGQGYTF
TGCGCCAGCAGCCAAGTTTGGGGCAGGGGGCAAGGCTACACCTTC
>TRBV19|17|few|TRBJ2-1|-
CASSTRLIPPPYNEQFF
TGTGCCAGTAGTACCCGATTAATCCCTCCCCCCTACAATGAGCAGTTCTTC
>TRBV11-2|12|-|TRBJ1-2|-
CASSLDERRITF
TGTGCCAGCAGCTTAGATGAGCGTAGAATCACCTTC
>TRBV6-6|14|few|TRBJ1-3|-
CASSYGGLGNTIYF
TGTGCCAGCAGTTATGGGGGGCTCGGAAACACCATATATTTT
>TRBV7-8|14|-|TRBJ2-3|TRBD2
CASSLGGRGDTQYF
TGTGCCAGCAGCTTAGGGGGGAGGGGAGATACGCAGTATTTT
>TRBV7-2|15|-|TRBJ1-5|-
CASSLAMGYWQPQHF
TGTGCCAGCAGCTTAGCCATGGGATACTGGCAGCCCCAGCATTTT
>TRBV6-5|14|-|TRBJ1-2|-
CASSYSDQDNGYTF
TGTGCCAGCAGTTACTCTGATCAAGACAATGGCTACACCTTC
>TRBV7-6|13|-|TRBJ2-2|-
CASTLVPTGELFF
TGTGCCAGCACCCTGGTCCCAACCGGGGAGCTGTTTTTT
>TRBV7-8|14|many|TRBJ1-1|TRBD1
CASSGQGAWTEAFF
TGTGCCAGCAGCGGACAGGGGGCATGGACTGAAGCTTTCTTT
>TRBV7-2|15|few|TRBJ1-2|TRBD1
CASSLAPTGVGGYTF
TGTGCCAGCAGCTTAGCTCCTACAGGGGTAGGTGGCTACACCTTC
>TRBV4-1|14|-|TRBJ2-1|-
CASSHWGSFNEQFF
TGCGCCAGCAGCCACTGGGGGTCGTTCAATGAGCAGTTCTTC